Each of the 25 T cell receptor beta chains below was sequenced from the same sample in a study of shared clonotypes between healthy human individuals. TCRdb keeps only in-frame clones here, not all; method: immunoSEQ multiplex PCR. Of 950,000 to 1,200,000 clones listed, 77% were seen once; the top ten hold approximately 0.9%. Sequencing was done on a sample of memory CD4+ T cells from PBMCs. Subset reported: CD45RA-negative fraction. All receptors derive from a man in his late teens or twenties in good health. Some clones in this sample may be carry-over from other donors' samples.

This chain connects TRBV7-3 to TRBJ2-7; tentative D call: TRBD2 (5 bases). Trimming cost V 1 base and J 4 bases, with 11 bases left between them. CDR1 is SGHTA and CDR2 is FQGTGA in the germline V gene. The CDR3 is 14 amino acids. The CDR3 is CASSLMAGQYEQYF. CDR3 bases: TGTGCCAGCAGCTTAATGGCGGGCCAATACGAGCAGTACTTC.

The V call is TRBV11-1, the J call TRBJ2-1; D remains ambiguous. The CDR3 consists of 10 residues. The V gene's germline CDR1 is SGHAT and CDR2 FQDESV (reference sequence). Between the trimmed V and J ends, which lost 8 bases and 10 bases, there was a span of 9 bases. The CDR3 loop reads CASGSTEQFF. Written as DNA, the CDR3 is TGTGCCAGCGGTAGCACCGAGCAGTTCTTC.

This clone was seen a handful of times. This chain links TRBV5-4 with TRBJ2-7; 10 positions match TRBD1. Trimming took 4 bases from V and 6 from J; bases not matched to a gene: 7. The CDR3 extends over 14 amino acids. CDR1 and CDR2 (germline): SGHNT, YYREEE (reference sequence). CDR3 nucleotides: TGTGCCAGCAGCACGACAGGGGGCAAGGTCGAGCAGTACTTC. This encodes CASSTTGGKVEQYF. Complete variable domain (other parts from reference TRBV5-4 and TRBJ2-7): ETGVTQSPTHLIKTRGQQVTLRCSSQSGHNTVSWYQQALGQGPQFIFQYYREEENGRGNFPPRFSGLQFPNYSSELNVNALELDDSALYLCASSTTGGKVEQYFGPGTRLTVT.

Ten or more counts support this clone. Other DNA variants within this sample encode the same CDR3. The chain employs TRBV19 and TRBJ1-1; tentatively, D is TRBD1 (5 bases). Germline assignment: CDR1 LNHDA and CDR2 SQIVND (reference sequence). Trimming removed 6 bases from V and 0 bases from J, with 8 bases in between. The CDR3 runs 13 residues. The CDR3 DNA reads TGTGCCAGTAGCACAGGCATGAACACTGAAGCTTTCTTT. Translating it yields CASSTGMNTEAFF.

The chain employs TRBV27 and TRBJ2-7; D gene uncertain. This CDR3 contains 15 residues. Germline assignment: CDR1 MNHEY and CDR2 SMNVEV (reference sequence). V lost 2 bases and J lost 6, with 17 bases in between. The CDR3: CASSLLARGTSEQYF. As DNA, the CDR3 is TGTGCCAGCAGTTTACTGGCAAGAGGAACTTCCGAGCAGTACTTC.

The chain joins TRBV28 to TRBJ2-5, with D maybe TRBD1 (5 bases). Germline V CDR1 and CDR2: MDHEN, SYDVKM. This CDR3 has 11 residues. V was clipped by 10 bases and J by 5 bases, with 11 bases between them. The chain's CDR3 is CAITGYETQYF. In DNA, the CDR3 is TGTGCCATTACAGGTTACGAGACCCAGTACTTC. The full variable domain, rest sourced from reference TRBV28 and TRBJ2-5, is DVKVTQSSRYLVKRTGEKVFLECVQDMDHENMFWYRQDPGLGLRLIYFSYDVKMKEKGDIPEGYSVSREKKERFSLILESASTNQTSMYLCAITGYETQYFGPGTRLLVL.

The chain joins TRBV5-8 to TRBJ2-7; D tentatively reads TRBD1 or TRBD2 (5 bases each). The CDR3 loop spans 16 amino acids. With 2 bases removed from V and 6 bases from J, the gap between germline ends came to 21 bases. CDR1 and CDR2 (germline): SGHTS, YDEGEE. The CDR3 DNA reads TGTGCCAGCAGCTTAGGGTTCGACGGGGCGGGCTCCGAGCAGTACTTC. Translation: CASSLGFDGAGSEQYF. Full variable domain (rest looked up from reference TRBV5-8 and TRBJ2-7): EAGVTQSPTHLIKTRGQQATLRCSPISGHTSVYWYQQALGLGLQFLLWYDEGEERNRGNFPPRFSGRQFPNYSSELNVNALELEDSALYLCASSLGFDGAGSEQYFGPGTRLTVT.

V is TRBV28 and J is TRBJ2-7, with D possibly matching TRBD2 (5 bases). The CDR3 is made up of 17 amino acids. The V gene's germline CDR1 is MDHEN and CDR2 SYDVKM. The V and J ends lost 3 bases and 3 bases respectively, with 21 bases between them. The CDR3 region is CASSFSLADTSNYEQYF. CDR3 in DNA: TGTGCCAGCAGTTTCTCCCTGGCCGACACTAGTAACTACGAGCAGTACTTC.

The rearrangement uses TRBV5-1 and TRBJ2-2, with 11 bases identical to TRBD2. The CDR3 is made up of 16 amino acids. The V segment lost 4 bases and the J segment 4 bases; nucleotides outside the gene matches: 6. CDR1 SGHRS and CDR2 YFSETQ come from the germline V gene. The chain's CDR3 is CASSRTLAGGTGELFF. The DNA for the CDR3 is TGCGCCAGCAGCCGTACTCTAGCGGGAGGCACCGGGGAGCTGTTTTTT. The full variable domain, its missing parts supplied by reference TRBV5-1 and TRBJ2-2, is KAGVTQTPRYLIKTRGQQVTLSCSPISGHRSVSWYQQTPGQGLQFLFEYFSETQRNKGNFPGRFSGRQFSNSRSEMNVSTLELGDSALYLCASSRTLAGGTGELFFGEGSRLTVL.

The V gene is TRBV4-3, the J gene TRBJ2-1; 7 positions match TRBD1. J lost 0 bases, V lost 4 bases, and 18 bases had no gene match. The CDR3 is made up of 20 amino acids. The V gene's germline CDR1 is LGHNA and CDR2 YSLEER. CDR3 amino acids: CASSRTPGQKGMGSYNEQFF. Written as DNA, the CDR3 is TGCGCCAGCAGCCGAACACCGGGACAGAAAGGGATGGGCTCCTACAATGAGCAGTTCTTC.

The rearrangement uses TRBV7-9 and TRBJ2-1, with TRBD2 identical over 10 bases. Germline CDR1 and CDR2: SEHNR and FQNEAQ (reference sequence). The V segment lost 6 bases and the J segment 5 bases; nucleotides outside the gene matches: 4. This CDR3 is 14 amino acids long. CDR3 loop: CASRLAGVHNEQFF. In DNA, the CDR3 is TGTGCCAGCAGGCTAGCGGGAGTTCACAATGAGCAGTTCTTC.

This chain connects TRBV10-3 to TRBJ1-1; 8 nucleotides agree with TRBD1. CDR1 and CDR2 from the germline V gene are ENHRY and SYGVKD. V trimming: 0 bases; J trimming: 5 bases; junction bases outside the gene matches: 8. CDR3 length equals 16 residues. CDR3 sequence reads: CAISESSRGLSTEAFF. CDR3 nucleotides: TGTGCCATCAGTGAGTCCAGCAGGGGGCTCAGTACTGAAGCTTTCTTT.

V gene TRBV19 combines with J gene TRBJ2-7; no clear D gene. Germline V gives CDR1 LNHDA, CDR2 SQIVND (reference sequence). The CDR3 is made up of 14 amino acids. With 0 bases removed from V and 2 bases from J, the gap between germline ends came to 8 bases. The CDR3 DNA follows: TGTGCCAGTAGTATAGATTTGGCCACCTACGAGCAGTACTTC. It encodes CASSIDLATYEQYF.

The V call is TRBV28, the J call TRBJ1-5, with D possibly matching TRBD1 (5 bases). The CDR3 has 15 residues. V was shortened by 6 bases and J by 3 bases, with 15 bases between the two germline ends. Germline V gene lookup returns CDR1 MDHEN and CDR2 SYDVKM. CDR3 nucleotides: TGTGCCAGCAGAGTTGCTGGGGGGATCAATCAGCCCCAGCATTTT. This codes for CASRVAGGINQPQHF. Full variable domain (rest looked up from reference TRBV28 and TRBJ1-5): DVKVTQSSRYLVKRTGEKVFLECVQDMDHENMFWYRQDPGLGLRLIYFSYDVKMKEKGDIPEGYSVSREKKERFSLILESASTNQTSMYLCASRVAGGINQPQHFGDGTRLSIL.

J is TRBJ1-4 and V is TRBV18; D gene unclear. Germline V lookup: CDR1 KGHSH, CDR2 LQKENI. Trimming stripped 0 bases from V and 5 bases from J, with 7 bases between. This CDR3 region has 14 residues. CDR3 DNA sequence: TGTGCCAGCTCACCACCAGGAAGAAATGAAAAACTGTTTTTT. Amino acid sequence: CASSPPGRNEKLFF.

The chain recombines TRBV30 with TRBJ2-3; 12 nucleotides match TRBD1. V lost 5 bases and J lost 2; bases outside the gene matches: 5. Germline assignment: CDR1 GTSNPN and CDR2 SVGIG (reference sequence). There are 15 residues in the CDR3. The CDR3 reads CAWGAGQGATDTQYF. The CDR3 nucleotides are TGTGCCTGGGGTGCGGGACAGGGGGCCACAGATACGCAGTATTTT.

This clone was seen a few times. The genes are TRBV7-8 and TRBJ2-6; 7 nucleotides match TRBD1. CDR3 length: 20 amino acids. Germline values: CDR1 SGHVS, CDR2 FQNEAQ. Trimming took 5 bases from V and 1 from J; bases not matched to a gene: 17. The CDR3 coding sequence is TGTGCCAGCAGCCCCGTTATTAGGACAGGTGTCTCGTCTGGGGCCAACGTCCTGACTTTC. It translates to CASSPVIRTGVSSGANVLTF.

The chain joins TRBV4-3 to TRBJ1-2; 9 positions agree with TRBD1. The J segment lost 3 bases and the V segment lost 0 bases, leaving 5 bases of the junction unmatched. CDR1 and CDR2 (germline): LGHNA, YSLEER. CDR3 length: 16 amino acids. In DNA form, the CDR3 reads TGCGCCAGCAGCCAAGATGGGACAGGGAATTACTATGGCTACACCTTC. Encoded protein: CASSQDGTGNYYGYTF.

The V and J genes are TRBV20-1 and TRBJ2-1; D remains unclear. Trimming shortened V by 0 bases and J by 7 bases, and 4 bases separated the two germline ends. The CDR3 extends over 11 amino acids. In germline, CDR1 is DFQATT, CDR2 SNEGSKA (reference sequence). CDR3 sequence reads: CSAREENEQFF. DNA for the CDR3: TGCAGTGCTAGAGAGGAAAATGAGCAGTTCTTC.

This clone occurred a few times. This CDR3 is also generated by other DNA sequences in the sample. V usage is TRBV28 and J usage is TRBJ2-7, with TRBD2 matching 11 bases. The CDR3 has 15 amino acids. The germline V gene has CDR1 MDHEN and CDR2 SYDVKM. V dropped 4 bases and J dropped 4; count of bases not matched to a gene: 6. The CDR3 DNA sequence: TGTGCCAGCAGTTCATTAGCGGGAGGGCCGTACGAGCAGTACTTC. This sequence encodes CASSSLAGGPYEQYF. The full variable domain, completed using reference TRBV28 and TRBJ2-7, is DVKVTQSSRYLVKRTGEKVFLECVQDMDHENMFWYRQDPGLGLRLIYFSYDVKMKEKGDIPEGYSVSREKKERFSLILESASTNQTSMYLCASSSLAGGPYEQYFGPGTRLTVT.

The V gene is TRBV7-9, the J gene TRBJ2-6; D is unclear. The germline CDR1 and CDR2 sequences are SEHNR and FQNEAQ (reference sequence). Trimming removed 7 bases at V and 4 bases at J, with 14 bases between. The CDR3 has 15 amino acids. DNA for the CDR3: TGTGCCAGCACCGGCGGCGTGGCCGGGGCCAACGTCCTGACTTTC. Its protein product is CASTGGVAGANVLTF.

This clone appeared a single time. The chain employs TRBV7-9 and TRBJ2-7; D remains unclear. CDR1 and CDR2 (germline): SEHNR, FQNEAQ (reference sequence). Trimming took off 4 bases at V and 6 bases at J, with 7 bases between the two ends. The CDR3 covers 11 residues. CDR3 nucleotide sequence: TGTGCCAGCAGCTCCTTGACCGAGCAGTACTTC. Translation: CASSSLTEQYF.

The chain recombines TRBV4-2 with TRBJ2-7; D not certain. CDR1 and CDR2 from the germline V gene are LGHNA and YNFKEQ. V lost 0 bases, J lost 7 bases, and 7 bases lay in between. This CDR3 is 12 amino acids long. The CDR3 region has the DNA TGTGCCAGCAGCCAAGACCAAGAGGAGCAGTACTTC. Translation gives CASSQDQEEQYF.

This clone was observed a few times. This chain uses TRBV10-3 with TRBJ2-5; 11 nucleotides agree with TRBD1. V was pared by 4 bases and J by 5 bases, with 6 bases of the junction left unmatched. Per germline, CDR1 ENHRY and CDR2 SYGVKD. The CDR3 is 15 residues long. CDR3 sequence (DNA): TGTGCCATCAGTGCGGGGACAGGGGGACTGGAGACCCAGTACTTC. The encoded protein is CAISAGTGGLETQYF.

This sequence joins TRBV6-1 and TRBJ1-1, with D possibly matching TRBD1 (6 bases). V was cut by 0 bases and J by 7 bases, with 21 bases left in between. CDR1 is MNHNS and CDR2 is SASEGT in the germline V gene. CDR3 length equals 17 residues. CDR3 nucleotides: TGTGCCAGCAGTGAAGCCCCGGCAGGTTGGGGGCTCATTGAAGCTTTCTTT. It yields the protein CASSEAPAGWGLIEAFF.